This TCR beta chain was profiled in a study of T cell repertoires in cytomegalovirus infection. Looking at the study overall: Well-studied HLA-B-restricted epitopes and recently identified HLA-C-restricted epitopes of CMV were both used in the study. A matching HLA type, together with CMV infection, was signaled by public TCR beta signatures. Whole-study results and caveats: Clonotypes of TCR beta that were HLA-C-restricted and CMV-specific dominated the ex vivo response. Cumulated frequencies of public TCR beta families served to identify carriers of CMV plus the relevant HLA.

About this clonotype: Its antigen is unknown.

TCRdb passed the reads through MiXCR, listing each CDR3 protein once. The sample holds about 900,000 distinct CDR3 sequences; approximately 31% are singletons and the top ten take 13%. The receptor comes from a human donor in good health (CMV status not recorded). Some clones in this sample may be carry-over from other donors' samples. Source: cultured CD8+ T cells from PBMCs, taken from culture after CMV antigen stimulation.

In nucleotides, the CDR3 is TGTGCCAGCAGCCAAGGTCGACAGGGATCCCTTTCCTACGAGCAGTACTTC. Its translation: CASSQGRQGSLSYEQYF. V and J are TRBV14 and TRBJ2-7; TRBD1 agrees at 7 bases. Germline CDR1 is SGHDN and CDR2 is FVKESK. Unmatched junction bases numbered 10, after V lost 1 base and J lost 1 base. There are 17 residues in the CDR3.